Listed below are T cell receptor beta chains from one sample, sequenced in a study of control samples from healthy donors and cancer patients. Clones were sequenced by immunoSEQ multiplex PCR, and TCRdb holds only the in-frame ones, with some missing. The sample has 74,000 or so clones; around nine tenths are singletons. Material: blood. The source is a man over 45 in good health. CDR3s include the opening cysteine and the closing phenylalanine or tryptophan. The D gene is left open where the match is weak. Only some rows state a clone size, as once, few, many or a class for expanded clones.

12 | TRBJ1-3 | TRBV19 | few | . | CASSEVGNTIYF | TGTGCCAGTAGCGAGGTTGGAAACACCATATATTTT
14 | TRBJ2-7 | TRBV5-6 | . | . | CASSFNRVSYEQYF | TGTGCCAGCAGCTTCAACAGGGTCTCCTACGAGCAGTACTTC
15 | TRBJ2-2 | TRBV10-2 | . | . | CASSESFTSTGELFF | TGCGCCAGCAGTGAGTCGTTCACGAGCACCGGGGAGCTGTTTTTT
14 | TRBJ2-3 | TRBV5-1 | few | . | CASSLARYTDTQYF | TGCGCCAGCAGCTTGGCGCGATACACAGATACGCAGTATTTT
16 | TRBJ2-5 | TRBV3-1/TRBV3-2 | . | . | CASSPKTSSRGETQYF | TGTGCCAGCAGCCCCAAGACCTCATCGAGGGGAGAGACCCAGTACTTC
16 | TRBJ1-1 | TRBV7-2 | . | TRBD1 | CASSSPRTGGEGEAFF | TGTGCCAGCAGCTCCCCAAGGACAGGGGGTGAAGGTGAAGCTTTCTTT
15 | TRBJ2-1 | TRBV4-2 | . | . | CASSQETASVSEQFF | TGTGCCAGCAGCCAAGAGACGGCTAGCGTTTCCGAGCAGTTCTTC
15 | TRBJ1-2 | TRBV6-5 | few | TRBD1 | CASRRAQGVNYGYTF | TGTGCCAGCAGGCGCGCACAGGGGGTTAACTATGGCTACACCTTC
15 | TRBJ1-4 | TRBV4-3 | . | TRBD1 | CASSRLGQGGGKLFF | TGCGCCAGCAGCCGACTAGGACAGGGGGGGGGAAAACTGTTTTTT
19 | TRBJ1-2 | TRBV6-1 | . | . | CASSETGPRPEHMATRYTF | TGTGCCAGCAGTGAAACCGGACCGCGACCGGAACATATGGCTACACGATATACCTTC
16 | TRBJ1-4 | TRBV9 | . | . | CASSDPPGHTREKLFF | TGTGCCAGCAGCGACCCCCCCGGACACACGAGAGAAAAACTGTTTTTT
15 | TRBJ2-7 | TRBV9 | . | . | CASSVGGQPSTGQYF | TGTGCCAGCAGCGTAGGAGGACAACCCTCAACGGGGCAGTACTTC
16 | TRBJ2-1 | TRBV6-5 | . | TRBD2 | CASSYPISGGGNEQFF | TGTGCCAGCAGTTATCCCATTAGCGGGGGGGGCAATGAGCAGTTCTTC
13 | TRBJ2-6 | TRBV7-6 | . | . | CASSLPGANVLTF | TGTGCCAGCAGTTTACCCGGGGCCAACGTCCTGACTTTC
14 | TRBJ2-2 | TRBV5-1 | . | . | CASSLGFGNGELFF | TGCGCCAGCAGCTTGGGATTTGGCAACGGGGAGCTGTTTTTT
13 | TRBJ2-7 | TRBV10-1 | . | TRBD1 | CASSGQGSYEQYF | TGCGCCAGCAGCGGACAGGGCTCCTACGAGCAGTACTTC
16 | TRBJ1-1 | TRBV19 | . | . | CASSTAVLGGGTEAFF | TGTGCCAGTAGTACAGCCGTTTTAGGGGGAGGTACTGAAGCTTTCTTT
15 | TRBJ1-1 | TRBV18 | . | . | CASSPPEIMNTEAFF | TGTGCCAGCTCACCACCTGAGATAATGAACACTGAAGCTTTCTTT
13 | TRBJ2-2 | TRBV5-1 | . | . | CASSLQLTGELFF | TGCGCCAGCAGCTTACAGTTAACCGGGGAGCTGTTTTTT
16 | TRBJ2-3 | TRBV5-4 | . | TRBD2 | CASSWHLAGVTDTQYF | TGTGCCAGCAGCTGGCACCTAGCGGGGGTCACAGATACGCAGTATTTT
15 | TRBJ1-4 | TRBV14 | . | . | CASSPRQGTNEKLFF | TGTGCCAGCAGCCCCAGGCAGGGAACTAATGAAAAACTGTTTTTT
14 | TRBJ2-7 | TRBV9 | . | . | CASSVASASYEQYF | TGTGCCAGCAGCGTAGCTAGCGCCTCCTACGAGCAGTACTTC
14 | TRBJ1-3 | TRBV7-6 | . | . | CASSLGTTGNTIYF | TGTGCCAGCAGCTTGGGGACAACGGGAAACACCATATATTTT
13 | TRBJ2-1 | TRBV10-1 | . | . | CASSERHINEQFF | TGCGCCAGCAGTGAGAGGCATATCAATGAGCAGTTCTTC
13 | TRBJ1-2 | TRBV5-1 | . | . | CASSSGTGGGYTF | TGCGCCAGCAGCTCCGGGACGGGTGGAGGCTACACCTTC
14 | TRBJ1-1 | TRBV5-1 | . | . | CASRVQTRHTEAFF | TGCGCCAGCCGCGTCCAAACTCGCCACACTGAAGCTTTCTTT
12 | TRBJ1-2 | TRBV7-2 | . | . | CASSVERVGYTF | TGTGCCAGCAGCGTGGAGAGGGTTGGCTACACCTTC
13 | TRBJ2-7 | TRBV12-3/TRBV12-4 | . | . | CASSTSPRNEQYF | TGTGCCAGCAGTACTAGCCCCCGCAACGAGCAGTACTTC
13 | TRBJ2-3 | TRBV12-3/TRBV12-4 | . | . | CASSLVPTDTQYF | TGTGCCAGCAGTTTAGTCCCCACAGATACGCAGTATTTT
14 | TRBJ2-5 | TRBV19 | . | . | CASSIGQGLETQYF | TGTGCCAGTAGTATCGGGCAGGGGTTGGAGACCCAGTACTTC
15 | TRBJ2-7 | TRBV6-6 | . | . | CASRIRSEGSYEQYF | TGTGCCAGCCGAATTAGGAGCGAAGGAAGCTACGAGCAGTACTTC
13 | TRBJ1-2 | TRBV19 | . | . | CASSVHRNYGYTF | TGTGCCAGTAGTGTCCACAGGAACTATGGCTACACCTTC
15 | TRBJ1-6 | TRBV4-2 | . | . | CASSQDGDSNSPLHF | TGTGCCAGCAGCCAAGATGGAGACAGTAATTCACCCCTCCACTTT
14 | TRBJ1-1 | TRBV11-2 | once | TRBD1 | CASSRQGANTEAFF | TGTGCCAGCAGCCGACAGGGGGCGAACACTGAAGCTTTCTTT
20 | TRBJ2-6 | TRBV14 | . | . | CASSQPPPAGLYSGANVLTF | TGTGCCAGCAGCCAACCCCCGCCGGCAGGGCTATACTCTGGGGCCAACGTCCTGACTTTC
15 | TRBJ1-6 | TRBV7-8 | . | . | CASSLARRNNSPLHF | TGTGCCAGCAGCTTAGCGCGACGGAACAATTCACCCCTCCACTTT
15 | TRBJ1-6 | TRBV6-2/TRBV6-3 | . | TRBD1 | CASSLRTGGASHLHF | TGTGCCAGCAGCCTTAGGACAGGGGGCGCTTCCCACCTCCACTTT
17 | TRBJ2-7 | TRBV7-4 | . | TRBD2 | CASSTRGLTSEAYEQYF | TGTGCCAGCAGCACGCGGGGACTGACTAGCGAGGCCTACGAGCAGTACTTC
15 | TRBJ1-3 | TRBV5-8 | . | TRBD1 | CASSPGQGSGNTIYF | TGTGCCAGCAGCCCGGGACAGGGTTCTGGAAACACCATATATTTT
17 | TRBJ2-7 | TRBV11-2 | . | TRBD1 | CASRTIRPGQGRGEQYF | TGTGCCAGCAGGACAATTCGACCGGGACAGGGTAGAGGGGAGCAGTACTTC
12 | TRBJ1-6 | TRBV12-3/TRBV12-4 | . | . | CASRPGVSPLHF | TGTGCCAGCAGACCGGGGGTTTCACCCCTCCACTTT